This T cell receptor (beta chain) derives from a study of blood T cells in healthy people across ages. The authors ran a second PCR of roughly 7 to 11 cycles using a sample-barcoded 5' primer and a J-beta primer mix. Each cDNA molecule carried a tag from a template-switch adaptor that contained 12 random nucleotides. TCRdb reanalysed the 5' RACE reads using MiXCR and keeps one entry per CDR3 protein. The sample records 750,000 to 950,000 distinct CDR3 sequences, about 29% being singletons. The study, taken as a whole, reports: TCR beta diversity per million T cells fell roughly linearly with age.

The germline gives CDR1 DFQATT, CDR2 SNEGSKA (reference sequence). Trimming removed 6 bases from V and 0 bases from J, with 16 bases in between. The CDR3 runs to 15 residues. This clonotype appeared a few times. Antigen unknown. The same specimen was also included in a second study, on T cells of mothers and their children.

The specimen was blood. The V call is TRBV20-1, the J call TRBJ2-3; unclear D gene. The sequence derives from a woman between 40 and 50 years old in good health. The CDR3 DNA reads TGCAGTGCCAGGTCGACTTTTCCTAGCACAGATACGCAGTATTTT. Encoded protein: CSARSTFPSTDTQYF.